The clone carrying this T cell receptor beta chain was seen a handful of times. CDR3 length equals 16 residues. Germline lookup yields CDR1 SNHLY and CDR2 FYNNEI. V dropped 0 bases and J dropped 0 bases, with 12 bases sitting between them. These data are taken from a study of early T cells in non-severe SARS-CoV-2 infection. In the study overall: Investigators sequenced bulk RNA drawn from unsorted whole blood, and chains remained unpaired.

MiXCR was run by TCRdb on the 5' RACE reads, yielding one entry per CDR3 protein. Altogether 25,000 to 35,000 distinct CDR3 sequences are present, 5% to 7% being singletons, with the ten largest covering about a fifth. The TCR comes from an adult who was a healthcare worker with PCR-confirmed SARS-CoV-2 infection or an uninfected control (not recorded which). The J gene is TRBJ2-7, the V gene TRBV2; TRBD1 or TRBD2 may be the D gene (5 bases each). The sequenced material came from whole blood. CDR3 region: CASSEAAAGSSYEQYF. The CDR3 nucleotides read TGTGCCAGCAGTGAAGCAGCGGCAGGGAGCTCCTACGAGCAGTACTTC.